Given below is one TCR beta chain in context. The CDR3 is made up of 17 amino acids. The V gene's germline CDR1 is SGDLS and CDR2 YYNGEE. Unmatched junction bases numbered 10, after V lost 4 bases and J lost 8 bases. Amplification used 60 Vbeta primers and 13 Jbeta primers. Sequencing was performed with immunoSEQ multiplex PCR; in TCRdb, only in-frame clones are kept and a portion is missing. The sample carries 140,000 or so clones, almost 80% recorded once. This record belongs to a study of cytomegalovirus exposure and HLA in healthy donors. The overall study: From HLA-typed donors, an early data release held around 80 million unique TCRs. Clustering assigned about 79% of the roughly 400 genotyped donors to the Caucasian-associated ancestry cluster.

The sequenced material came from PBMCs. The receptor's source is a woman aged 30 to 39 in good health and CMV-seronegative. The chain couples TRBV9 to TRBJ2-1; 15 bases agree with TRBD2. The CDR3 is CASSPRTSGRGGDEQFF. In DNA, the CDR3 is TGTGCCAGCAGCCCACGGACTAGCGGGAGGGGTGGGGATGAGCAGTTCTTC. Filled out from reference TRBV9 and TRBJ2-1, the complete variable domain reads DSGVTQTPKHLITATGQRVTLRCSPRSGDLSVYWYQQSLDQGLQFLIQYYNGEERAKGNILERFSAQQFPDLHSELNLSSLELGDSALYFCASSPRTSGRGGDEQFFGPGTRLTVL.